This TCR beta chain was profiled in a study of post-analysis software for immune sequencing data. The sample holds a few counts of this clonotype. The antigen is undetermined. Findings of the study overall: Samples from a shared batch, those prepared together, strongly co-clustered by F measure.

The authors incorporated unique molecular identifiers into the TCR beta cDNA libraries. From the PCR reads, TCRdb called clonotypes with MiXCR, one entry per CDR3 protein. This table holds 820,000 or so distinct CDR3 sequences, roughly 50% found once. The sample was blood. The sequence was obtained from a girl between 10 and 17 years old with multiple sclerosis.

CDR3: CASSIDGPPSEQYF. Written as DNA, the CDR3 is TGTGCCAGCAGCATTGACGGGCCTCCCTCAGAGCAGTACTTC. The genes are TRBV5-4 and TRBJ2-4; D ambiguous. Deletions cut 4 bases from V and 13 bases from J, with 21 bases between. The CDR3 consists of 14 residues. Per germline, CDR1 SGHNT and CDR2 YYREEE (reference sequence). The full variable domain, rest sourced from reference TRBV5-4 and TRBJ2-4, is ETGVTQSPTHLIKTRGQQVTLRCSSQSGHNTVSWYQQALGQGPQFIFQYYREEENGRGNFPPRFSGLQFPNYSSELNVNALELDDSALYLCASSIDGPPSEQYFGAGTRLSVL.